These 27 T cell receptor beta chains were sequenced from one sample in a study of blood T cells in healthy people across ages. A second PCR, run for about 7 to 12 cycles, used a sample-barcoded 5' primer plus a J-beta primer mix. TCRdb re-called the 5' RACE reads through MiXCR, storing one row per CDR3 protein. The sample holds about 970,000 distinct CDR3 sequences; around 54% are singletons and the top ten take 20% to 25%. Sample: blood. These receptors were taken from a woman in her sixties or seventies in good health.

The count of this clonotype is one. This rearrangement joins TRBV5-1 to TRBJ2-7, with TRBD2 as a possible D gene (5 bases). The CDR3 totals 13 residues. V lost 7 bases to trimming and J lost 0 bases, with 11 bases between them. Germline V gene sequence: CDR1 SGHRS, CDR2 YFSETQ. For the CDR3, the DNA is TGCGCCAGCGGAAGGCTAGCCTCCTACGAGCAGTACTTC. Protein sequence: CASGRLASYEQYF.

This chain joins TRBV5-1 and TRBJ2-5; D remains ambiguous. Trimming took off 2 bases at V and 0 bases at J, with 8 bases between the two ends. Germline V gene lookup returns CDR1 SGHRS and CDR2 YFSETQ. CDR3 length equals 14 residues. The CDR3 DNA reads TGCGCCAGCAGCTTTCACGAGTACCAAGAGACCCAGTACTTC. Protein: CASSFHEYQETQYF. The complete variable domain, with remaining parts taken from reference TRBV5-1 and TRBJ2-5, reads KAGVTQTPRYLIKTRGQQVTLSCSPISGHRSVSWYQQTPGQGLQFLFEYFSETQRNKGNFPGRFSGRQFSNSRSEMNVSTLELGDSALYLCASSFHEYQETQYFGPGTRLLVL.

This clonotype was seen only once. The chain is built from TRBV29-1 and TRBJ2-7, with D uncertain. In germline, CDR1 is SQVTM, CDR2 ANQGSEA. V lost 4 bases, J lost 5 bases, and 18 bases lay in between. The CDR3 is 14 amino acids. The CDR3 protein is CSVGRGPKGHEQYF. The CDR3 region has the DNA TGCAGCGTTGGACGAGGACCAAAGGGTCACGAGCAGTACTTC.

This clonotype was seen a handful of times. This chain joins TRBV6-1 and TRBJ1-2; D is possibly TRBD1 (5 bases). Germline lookup yields CDR1 MNHNS and CDR2 SASEGT. The germline V and J ends were trimmed by 8 bases and 4 bases, with 17 bases remaining between them. There are 14 residues in the CDR3. In DNA, the CDR3 is TGTGCCAGCGGAGGGACCTTTACCTCCTATGGCTACACCTTC. Translating it yields CASGGTFTSYGYTF.

This rearrangement joins TRBV20-1 to TRBJ2-1; no clear D. CDR1 is DFQATT and CDR2 is SNEGSKA in the germline V gene (reference sequence). V shed 3 bases and J shed 11 bases, with 14 bases lying between them. The CDR3 has 12 residues. The CDR3, as DNA: TGCAGTGCTAGCGTGGATAGGGTAAAGCAGTTCTTC. Translating gives CSASVDRVKQFF.

This clonotype turned up a few times. V usage is TRBV29-1 and J usage is TRBJ2-7; 11 nucleotides line up with TRBD1. V shed 4 bases, J shed 4 bases, and the junction held 3 bases outside the gene matches. The germline CDR1 and CDR2 sequences are SQVTM and ANQGSEA. There are 13 residues in the CDR3. CDR3: CSVGDRGMYEQYF. In DNA, the CDR3 is TGCAGCGTTGGGGACAGGGGGATGTACGAGCAGTACTTC.

The sample holds a few counts of this clonotype. CDR3 residues: CASSEAGEVSETQYF. The CDR3 region has the DNA TGTGCCAGCAGCGAAGCGGGAGAGGTATCGGAGACCCAGTACTTC. The chain employs TRBV5-4 and TRBJ2-5; 8 nucleotides agree with TRBD2. The junction had 10 bases not matched to a gene; V was cut back by 4 bases and J by 5 bases. Germline CDR1 and CDR2: SGHNT and YYREEE (reference sequence). The CDR3 covers 15 residues.

This chain uses TRBV20-1 with TRBJ2-1; 9 bases match TRBD2. The CDR3 spans 16 residues. Germline CDR1 reads DFQATT; CDR2 reads SNEGSKA (reference sequence). V lost 6 bases, J lost 9 bases, and 18 bases stayed unmatched. This chain's CDR3 is CSATTGAEREAREQFF. The CDR3 DNA reads TGCAGTGCCACAACGGGAGCAGAGCGGGAGGCCCGTGAGCAGTTCTTC.

In its sample, this clonotype was seen a few times. The chain employs TRBV29-1 and TRBJ2-1; 12 nucleotides agree with TRBD2. Trimming took 4 bases from V and 10 from J; bases not matched to a gene: 5. The CDR3 is made up of 13 amino acids. Germline CDR1 and CDR2: SQVTM and ANQGSEA. CDR3 DNA sequence: TGCAGCGTTGGGACTAGCGGGGATAAAGAGCAGTTCTTC. It translates to CSVGTSGDKEQFF.

V and J are TRBV28 and TRBJ2-1; the D gene is possibly TRBD2 (6 bases). The end of the DNA is better explained by TRBJ2-7, so the J call may be wrong. CDR1 MDHEN and CDR2 SYDVKM come from the germline V gene. This CDR3 contains 14 residues. DNA of the CDR3: TGTGCCAGCAGTTTAAACGGGAGAACCTACGAGCAGTACTTC. Its translation: CASSLNGRTYEQYF.

J is TRBJ2-1 and V is TRBV15; 8 bases align to TRBD2. Germline-derived CDR1 and CDR2 are LNHNV and YYDKDF (reference sequence). CDR3 size: 13 residues. Trimming removed 0 bases from V and 13 bases from J; junction bases left unmatched: 5. This chain's CDR3 is CATSRDTGGTQFF. CDR3 coding DNA: TGTGCCACCAGCAGAGATACGGGGGGGACCCAGTTCTTC.

This clonotype was observed a handful of times. V and J are TRBV28 and TRBJ1-5; tentative D call: TRBD1 (6 bases). V lost 5 bases to trimming and J lost 7 bases, with 15 bases between them. Germline-derived CDR1 and CDR2 are MDHEN and SYDVKM. This CDR3 comprises 14 residues. The CDR3 nucleotides are TGTGCCAGCAGTCAGCCCGGGACACCGCAGCCCCAGCATTTT. The encoded protein is CASSQPGTPQPQHF.

The chain uses TRBV3-1 and TRBJ2-7; 11 bases line up with TRBD2. V gave up 1 base and J gave up 4 bases; unmatched junction bases: 3. CDR3 length: 15 residues. The germline V gene encodes CDR1 LGHDT and CDR2 YNNKEL (reference sequence). The CDR3: CASSQGPSGRYEQYF. For the CDR3, the DNA is TGTGCCAGCAGCCAAGGTCCTAGCGGGAGGTACGAGCAGTACTTC.

The chain has TRBV28 and TRBJ1-5; 9 bases are shared with TRBD1. Germline V gene data show CDR1 as MDHEN and CDR2 as SYDVKM. The CDR3 sequence is 16 residues long. Trimming at V came to 1 base and at J to 4 bases, leaving 5 bases not matched to a gene. The DNA for the CDR3 is TGTGCCAGCAGTTTATACGGGACAGGGACGAATCAGCCCCAGCATTTT. Amino acids: CASSLYGTGTNQPQHF.

V is TRBV29-1 and J is TRBJ1-4; no clear D gene. The germline V gene encodes CDR1 SQVTM and CDR2 ANQGSEA. The CDR3 runs to 10 residues. Trimming cost V 4 bases and J 8 bases, with 5 bases left between them. CDR3 bases: TGCAGCGTTGGTAGAGAAAAACTGTTTTTT. Its translation: CSVGREKLFF.

This CDR3 reads CATSDEGLAPSEQYF. The CDR3 DNA reads as TGTGCCACCAGTGATGAGGGACTAGCTCCCTCCGAGCAGTACTTC. This rearrangement joins TRBV24-1 to TRBJ2-7, with 9 bases aligning to TRBD2. CDR1 KGHDR and CDR2 SFDVKD come from the germline V gene. This CDR3 region has 15 residues. V was pared by 3 bases and J by 6 bases, with 8 bases of the junction left unmatched.

The CDR3 loop reads CASEGVPDTQYF. The CDR3 DNA sequence: TGTGCCAGCGAAGGGGTCCCAGATACGCAGTATTTT. The J gene is TRBJ2-3, the V gene TRBV6-2 or TRBV6-3; a weak D match, TRBD1 (5 bases). Germline values: CDR1 MNHEY, CDR2 SVGEGT. V was clipped by 8 bases and J by 4 bases, with 10 bases between them. The CDR3 loop spans 12 amino acids.

For this clonotype: This may come from a read error, since a much larger clone is one base off. The chain combines TRBV2 with TRBJ2-1; TRBD2 agrees at 9 bases. CDR1 is SNHLY and CDR2 is FYNNEI in the germline V gene. The CDR3 spans 15 residues. The CDR3 nucleotides read TGTGTCAGCAGTCCGGGACTAGCAATTAAGAATGAGCAGTTCTTC. Its protein product is CVSSPGLAIKNEQFF.

The genes are TRBV9 and TRBJ2-3; 8 positions agree with TRBD2. Trimming at V came to 4 bases and at J to 8 bases, leaving 15 bases not matched to a gene. This CDR3 has 16 residues. Germline CDR1 and CDR2: SGDLS and YYNGEE. The CDR3 coding sequence is TGTGCCAGCAGCCTAATTGACCAGCGGGAGTATGCTACGCAGTATTTT. Translating it yields CASSLIDQREYATQYF.

This sequence joins TRBV28 and TRBJ1-1; 7 bases align to TRBD1. The V and J ends lost 8 bases and 12 bases, in that order; junction bases with no gene match: 12. The CDR3 runs to 12 residues. Germline CDR1 and CDR2: MDHEN and SYDVKM. This CDR3 is CASGTRQGVTFF. CDR3 nucleotide sequence: TGTGCCAGCGGTACCAGACAGGGTGTGACTTTCTTT.

The chain combines TRBV5-1 with TRBJ1-5; D perhaps matches TRBD1 (5 bases). The V gene lost 10 bases and the J gene lost 4 bases, with 21 bases spanning the gap. Looked up from germline, CDR1 is SGHRS and CDR2 is YFSETQ. The CDR3 length is 15 residues. CDR3 nucleotide sequence: TGCGCCGCCTATCAGGGCATATTAGGTAATCAGCCCCAGCATTTT. It translates to CAAYQGILGNQPQHF.

The genes are TRBV29-1 and TRBJ2-1; 7 bases are shared with TRBD2. Germline lookup yields CDR1 SQVTM and CDR2 ANQGSEA. This CDR3 is built from 14 residues. The V gene end was trimmed by 5 bases and the J gene end by 3 bases; junction bases not matched to a gene: 7. The CDR3 loop is CSVHRGRVYNEQFF. The CDR3 coding sequence is TGCAGCGTTCACCGGGGGAGGGTCTACAATGAGCAGTTCTTC.

The chain links TRBV29-1 to TRBJ1-2; TRBD1 aligns across 9 bases. In germline, CDR1 is SQVTM, CDR2 ANQGSEA. V shed 4 bases, J shed 4 bases, and the junction held 13 bases outside the gene matches. This CDR3 spans 16 amino acids. CDR3 residues: CSVVRDRADVGYGYTF. DNA of the CDR3: TGCAGCGTTGTGAGGGACAGGGCAGACGTCGGCTATGGCTACACCTTC.

The rearrangement joins TRBV28 to TRBJ2-2; D is possibly TRBD1 (6 bases). The CDR3 is made up of 14 amino acids. The germline V gene encodes CDR1 MDHEN and CDR2 SYDVKM. V lost 4 bases and J lost 6, with 12 bases in between. The CDR3 spells CASSYTGWSGELFF. The CDR3 coding sequence is TGTGCCAGCAGTTATACAGGGTGGTCCGGGGAGCTGTTTTTT.

This sequence joins TRBV6-5 and TRBJ2-1; D might be TRBD1 or TRBD2, each matching 5 bases. CDR1 is MNHEY, CDR2 SVGAGI, per germline. The CDR3 length is 15 residues. Trimming took 0 bases from V and 3 from J, leaving 9 bases between them. DNA for the CDR3: TGTGCCAGCAGTTACTCGTGGGGGAGCTACAATGAGCAGTTCTTC. This sequence encodes CASSYSWGSYNEQFF.

This chain uses TRBV28 with TRBJ2-5, with TRBD2 matching 7 bases. Germline-derived CDR1 and CDR2 are MDHEN and SYDVKM. With V trimmed by 6 bases and J by 0 bases, 4 bases remained unmatched. The CDR3 contains 14 residues. DNA of the CDR3: TGTGCCAGCAGCCGGGACTACGACCAAGAGACCCAGTACTTC. Translated: CASSRDYDQETQYF.

This clonotype has a handful of counts. The J gene is TRBJ2-6, the V gene TRBV12-3 or TRBV12-4; the D gene is possibly TRBD1 (5 bases). This CDR3 comprises 16 residues. The ends were cut back, 7 bases at V and 1 base at J, with 14 bases in the middle. The CDR3 DNA follows: TGTGCCAGCAAAATGACAGTTAATTCTGGGGCCAACGTCCTGACTTTC. This codes for CASKMTVNSGANVLTF.